Following are 27 T cell receptor beta chains from one sample sequenced in a study of cytomegalovirus exposure and HLA in healthy donors. The PCR was carried out with 60 Vbeta primers and 13 Jbeta primers. Produced via immunoSEQ multiplex PCR; TCRdb's table is partial and in-frame only. In all, the sample yields 150,000 to 200,000 clones. Material for sequencing was PBMCs. The receptors here all came from a woman in her late teens or twenties in good health and CMV-seropositive.

The chain is built from TRBV5-1 and TRBJ2-2; a possible D gene is TRBD2 (6 bases). The V gene lost 0 bases and the J gene lost 4 bases, with 10 bases spanning the gap. This CDR3 is 15 amino acids long. CDR1 is SGHRS, CDR2 YFSETQ, per germline. The CDR3 DNA is TGCGCCAGCAGCTTGGTGCGGGGAAGCACCGGGGAGCTGTTTTTT. Its protein is CASSLVRGSTGELFF.

This chain links TRBV10-1 with TRBJ2-2; TRBD2 matches 10 bases. From germline, CDR1 is WNHNN and CDR2 SYGVQD (reference sequence). The CDR3 consists of 14 residues. The V and J ends lost 6 bases and 6 bases, in that order; junction bases with no gene match: 4. The CDR3 spells CASRLLAGSGELFF. CDR3 nucleotide sequence: TGCGCCAGCAGATTACTAGCGGGGTCCGGGGAGCTGTTTTTT.

This chain links TRBV4-1 with TRBJ2-5; the match to TRBD2 covers 7 bases. Per the germline V gene, CDR1 is MGHRA and CDR2 is YSYEKL. The CDR3 sequence is 19 residues long. After removal of 1 base from V and 0 bases from J, the junction contained 14 bases not matched to a gene. The CDR3 DNA reads TGCGCCAGCAGCCAAGGGCCCGCGGGGGACCCTAGGTACCAAGAGACCCAGTACTTC. Protein sequence: CASSQGPAGDPRYQETQYF.

The chain employs TRBV21-1 and TRBJ1-2. TRBV21-1 is marked as a pseudogene. CDR3 size: 16 residues. The CDR3 DNA sequence: TGTGCCAGCACCGCGGCGTCCATTCTCCGCATGGCTGTCAACACCTTC. Encoded protein: CASTAASILRMAVNTF.

The chain links TRBV28 to TRBJ2-6; D call uncertain. V shed 7 bases and J shed 0 bases, with 7 bases lying between them. The CDR3 runs to 14 residues. The germline V gene encodes CDR1 MDHEN and CDR2 SYDVKM. DNA of the CDR3: TGTGCCAGCACCCCCGTCTCTGGGGCCAACGTCCTGACTTTC. Translation gives CASTPVSGANVLTF.

This clone shows up as medium-sized by frequency. The chain carries TRBV5-8 and TRBJ1-5; maybe TRBD1 (5 bases). The CDR3 covers 15 residues. V was trimmed by 3 bases and J by 0 bases, leaving 10 bases between them. Germline assignment: CDR1 SGHTS and CDR2 YDEGEE. In DNA, the CDR3 is TGTGCCAGCAGCTATCAGGGATATAGCAATCAGCCCCAGCATTTT. Its protein is CASSYQGYSNQPQHF.

The rearrangement uses TRBV5-1 and TRBJ1-1; 11 bases are shared with TRBD1. Germline CDR1 SGHRS, CDR2 YFSETQ. V gave up 0 bases and J gave up 2 bases; unmatched junction bases: 9. This CDR3 contains 18 residues. The CDR3, as DNA: TGCGCCAGCAGCTTGGCCTGGGACAGGGGGTGGGGAAACACTGAAGCTTTCTTT. Amino acid sequence: CASSLAWDRGWGNTEAFF.

The gene calls are TRBV7-2 and TRBJ1-2; D might be TRBD1 (5 bases). Looked up from germline, CDR1 is SGHTA and CDR2 is FQGNSA. The CDR3 has 15 residues. Trimming pared 1 base from V and 3 bases from J, leaving 12 bases between. The CDR3 DNA reads TGTGCCAGCAGCTTAGGTGACAGACCGCACTATGGCTACACCTTC. Translated: CASSLGDRPHYGYTF.

The genes are TRBV30 and TRBJ1-2; D is ambiguous. Deletions cut 0 bases from V and 5 bases from J, with 10 bases between. Germline CDR1 GTSNPN, CDR2 SVGIG (reference sequence). CDR3 length: 13 amino acids. The CDR3 here is CAWSVDPRYGYTF. CDR3 sequence (DNA): TGTGCCTGGAGTGTAGATCCGAGGTATGGCTACACCTTC.

V is TRBV7-2 and J is TRBJ1-2, with 7 positions matching TRBD1. The CDR3 extends over 15 amino acids. Germline V gene data show CDR1 as SGHTA and CDR2 as FQGNSA. Trimming removed 1 base from V and 4 bases from J; junction bases left unmatched: 6. The CDR3 nucleotides read TGTGCCAGCAGCTTAGGACTAGACAGGGTCTATGGCTACACCTTC. It encodes CASSLGLDRVYGYTF.

This chain joins TRBV4-2 and TRBJ1-3; D might be TRBD1 (6 bases). CDR1 is LGHNA and CDR2 is YNFKEQ in the germline V gene. The CDR3 has 16 amino acids. The V gene lost 0 bases and the J gene lost 4 bases, with 13 bases spanning the gap. CDR3 DNA sequence: TGTGCCAGCAGCCAAGATAATAACAGGGCAGGAAACACCATATATTTT. Translated, it gives CASSQDNNRAGNTIYF.

Comments on this clone: Other nucleotide sequences from this sample produce the same CDR3. V and J are TRBV18 and TRBJ1-1; TRBD1 matches at 8 bases. There are 13 residues in the CDR3. CDR1 is KGHSH and CDR2 is LQKENI in the germline V gene. V trimming: 6 bases; J trimming: 1 base; junction bases outside the gene matches: 1. The CDR3 is CASSGQGNTEAFF. The CDR3 DNA follows: TGTGCCAGCTCTGGACAGGGGAACACTGAAGCTTTCTTT.

The V call is TRBV30, the J call TRBJ1-3; the D gene is possibly TRBD1 (5 bases). Germline V gene sequence: CDR1 GTSNPN, CDR2 SVGIG (reference sequence). CDR3 length equals 12 residues. Trimming cost V 7 bases and J 1 base, with 8 bases left between them. Here the CDR3 reads CAYSGSGNTIYF. The CDR3 bases are TGTGCCTACTCAGGGTCTGGAAACACCATATATTTT.

The rearrangement uses TRBV7-8 and TRBJ1-5, with a possible D match to TRBD1 (5 bases). Germline CDR1 reads SGHVS; CDR2 reads FQNEAQ. This CDR3 has 19 residues. V was cut by 5 bases and J by 2 bases, with 25 bases left in between. The DNA for the CDR3 is TGTGCCAGCAGCCCCAACCCGCGGGGGTCCGCGGAGGGCAATCAGCCCCAGCATTTT. This codes for CASSPNPRGSAEGNQPQHF.

The V gene is TRBV10-3, the J gene TRBJ1-1; perhaps TRBD1 as D (6 bases). Trimming removed 4 bases from V and 5 bases from J, with 20 bases in between. From germline, CDR1 is ENHRY and CDR2 SYGVKD. This CDR3 spans 16 amino acids. The CDR3 sequence is CAISGGFVGGRTEAFF. CDR3 in DNA: TGTGCCATCAGTGGAGGGTTTGTGGGGGGGCGAACTGAAGCTTTCTTT.

The genes are TRBV18 and TRBJ2-3; TRBD1 agrees at 7 bases. The CDR3 has 15 residues. V lost 3 bases and J lost 2; bases outside the gene matches: 5. Germline V gene lookup returns CDR1 KGHSH and CDR2 LQKENI. CDR3 nucleotide sequence: TGTGCCAGCTCACCTAGGGACAGATTCACAGATACGCAGTATTTT. Protein sequence: CASSPRDRFTDTQYF.

The rearrangement uses TRBV2 and TRBJ2-5, with 7 bases aligning to TRBD1. The CDR3 extends over 13 amino acids. Germline loops: CDR1 SNHLY, CDR2 FYNNEI. V dropped 8 bases and J dropped 2; count of bases not matched to a gene: 5. CDR3 sequence reads: CASSGDSQETQYF. The CDR3 bases are TGTGCCAGCTCTGGGGACAGTCAAGAGACCCAGTACTTC. The full variable domain, its missing parts supplied by reference TRBV2 and TRBJ2-5, is EPEVTQTPSHQVTQMGQEVILRCVPISNHLYFYWYRQILGQKVEFLVSFYNNEISEKSEIFDDQFSVERPDGSNFTLKIRSTKLEDSAMYFCASSGDSQETQYFGPGTRLLVL.

With regard to this clone: This sample includes further DNA sequences coding for the same CDR3. This rearrangement joins TRBV29-1 to TRBJ2-1; a possible D gene is TRBD1 (5 bases). V was clipped by 4 bases and J by 3 bases, with 7 bases between them. The CDR3 totals 12 residues. CDR1 and CDR2 from the germline V gene are SQVTM and ANQGSEA. CDR3 in amino acids: CSVGGLYNEQFF. CDR3 in DNA: TGCAGCGTTGGGGGCCTCTACAATGAGCAGTTCTTC.

V gene TRBV6-5 combines with J gene TRBJ1-1; 8 bases are a match to TRBD1. This CDR3 has 15 amino acids. With 2 bases clipped from V and 1 base from J, the junction kept 3 bases outside the gene matches. Germline V gene data show CDR1 as MNHEY and CDR2 as SVGAGI. The CDR3: CASSYDRGTNTEAFF. CDR3 sequence (DNA): TGTGCCAGCAGTTACGACAGGGGCACGAACACTGAAGCTTTCTTT.

The V call is TRBV18, the J call TRBJ1-2; possible D gene TRBD1, 6 bases. The germline gives CDR1 KGHSH, CDR2 LQKENI. The CDR3 is 14 residues long. V was trimmed by 6 bases and J by 6 bases, leaving 17 bases between them. CDR3 nucleotides: TGTGCCAGCTCCCCCTTTCCTGGGGGCGATGGCTACACCTTC. This gives the protein CASSPFPGGDGYTF.

This sequence joins TRBV29-1 and TRBJ2-3; 8 nucleotides align to TRBD2. Trimming at V came to 8 bases and at J to 1 base, leaving 8 bases not matched to a gene. Germline-derived CDR1 and CDR2 are SQVTM and ANQGSEA. CDR3 length: 14 residues. DNA of the CDR3: TGCAGCCTCCTTAGCGGGGCCGGCACAGATACGCAGTATTTT. It is translated as CSLLSGAGTDTQYF.

The CDR3 protein is CSANTGIGNTEAFF. The CDR3 DNA is TGCAGCGCAAACACAGGGATCGGTAACACTGAAGCTTTCTTT. This chain uses TRBV29-1 with TRBJ1-1; a weak D match, TRBD1 (6 bases). This CDR3 spans 14 amino acids. From germline, CDR1 is SQVTM and CDR2 ANQGSEA. The V gene lost 7 bases and the J gene lost 2 bases, with 17 bases spanning the gap.

V is TRBV4-2 and J is TRBJ1-4, with 7 bases aligning to TRBD1. Losses at the gene ends were 0 bases for V and 5 bases for J; bases not matched to a gene: 6. The CDR3 spans 16 residues. CDR1 and CDR2 (germline): LGHNA, YNFKEQ. Here the CDR3 DNA reads TGTGCCAGCAGCCAAGATCCGGGACAGAGGAATGAAAAACTGTTTTTT. As protein: CASSQDPGQRNEKLFF.

The rearrangement joins TRBV5-1 to TRBJ2-3; 7 bases are a match to TRBD1. Unmatched junction bases numbered 7, after V lost 1 base and J lost 2 bases. Germline CDR1 and CDR2: SGHRS and YFSETQ. The CDR3 totals 16 residues. In DNA, the CDR3 is TGCGCCAGCAGCTTGACAGGGGACATCTACACAGATACGCAGTATTTT. It is translated as CASSLTGDIYTDTQYF. The full variable domain, rest sourced from reference TRBV5-1 and TRBJ2-3, is KAGVTQTPRYLIKTRGQQVTLSCSPISGHRSVSWYQQTPGQGLQFLFEYFSETQRNKGNFPGRFSGRQFSNSRSEMNVSTLELGDSALYLCASSLTGDIYTDTQYFGPGTRLTVL.

The chain has TRBV27 and TRBJ2-7; D is ambiguous. Germline V gene lookup returns CDR1 MNHEY and CDR2 SMNVEV (reference sequence). This CDR3 contains 14 residues. V lost 3 bases and J lost 0, with 9 bases in between. The CDR3, as DNA: TGTGCCAGCAGTTTGGCCGTACACTCCTACGAGCAGTACTTC. This translates into CASSLAVHSYEQYF.

The chain uses TRBV10-3 and TRBJ2-2; D is possibly TRBD2 (6 bases). V lost 6 bases to trimming and J lost 3 bases, with 17 bases between them. The CDR3 consists of 16 residues. The germline CDR1 and CDR2 sequences are ENHRY and SYGVKD. Here the CDR3 DNA reads TGTGCCATCAGGAAGGTTGCCGGGGGTGACACCGGGGAGCTGTTTTTT. Amino acids: CAIRKVAGGDTGELFF.

This chain uses TRBV4-2 with TRBJ1-2; TRBD1 is a possible D gene (6 bases). Per the germline V gene, CDR1 is LGHNA and CDR2 is YNFKEQ. With 3 bases removed from V and 0 bases from J, the gap between germline ends came to 20 bases. This CDR3 has 18 residues. CDR3 amino acids: CASSHPRGREISNYGYTF. The CDR3, as DNA: TGTGCCAGCAGCCACCCCAGGGGCAGGGAGATATCTAACTATGGCTACACCTTC.